The entry below describes one T cell receptor beta chain. The target antigen is unknown. This sample is drawn from a study of cytomegalovirus exposure and HLA in healthy donors. Findings and limits, study-wide: Analyzed later, most CMV-associated TCR beta chains appeared HLA-restricted. The study put 150 to 200 TCR beta chains on its list as cytomegalovirus-associated.

Germline assignment: CDR1 SGHNT and CDR2 YENEEA. V dropped 4 bases and J dropped 0 bases, with 13 bases sitting between them. The CDR3 contains 15 residues. Researchers ran the PCR with 60 Vbeta and 13 Jbeta primers. Sequencing was performed with immunoSEQ multiplex PCR; in TCRdb, only in-frame clones are kept and a portion is missing. The table records about 130,000 clones, roughly 15% of them present only once. The rearrangement joins TRBV11-3 to TRBJ2-7; D might be TRBD2 (6 bases). This sequence originates from a female donor in good health and CMV-seropositive. The sample consisted of PBMCs. CDR3 region: CASSSGGGDSYEQYF. CDR3 nucleotide sequence: TGTGCCAGCAGCTCCGGGGGAGGTGACTCCTACGAGCAGTACTTC.